This T cell receptor beta chain was documented in a study of T cell responses to AZD1222 COVID-19 vaccine. Study-wide context: Pooled samples include second doses given at about 4 or 12 weeks. Study-level results: CD4 TCRs linked to vaccination spanned spike, dominating at 160-218 and 743-854. No day 14 peak samples; only post-peak repertoires were characterized.

V was pared by 6 bases and J by 2 bases, with 21 bases between. The CDR3 spans 16 residues. Germline V gene data show CDR1 as SGHRS and CDR2 as YFSETQ. Using immunoSEQ multiplex PCR, the repertoire was profiled, and TCRdb retains in-frame clones only, with some absent. This sample carries just under 85,000 clones, 85% to 90% of them seen once, and the ten largest clones take 6% to 9%. Concerning this clone itself: Its antigen is unidentified.

This specimen consisted of peripheral blood, obtained on day 0 of AZD1222 vaccination. The J gene is TRBJ2-7, the V gene TRBV5-1; D gene unclear. The TCR was taken from an adult in good health. The CDR3, as DNA: TGCGCCAGCACCACGGATGGGTCCGGCAGAACCTACGAGCAGTACTTC. This gives the protein CASTTDGSGRTYEQYF.